The entry below gives a single T cell receptor (beta chain) sequence along with its context. Its antigen is currently unknown. This sample stems from a study of shared clonotypes between healthy human individuals. Overall study findings and caveats: Despite large depth, sorted-subset datasets appeared incompletely sequenced.

The CDR3 extends over 14 amino acids. Trimming removed 7 bases from V and 1 base from J, with 13 bases in between. Per germline, CDR1 MDHEN and CDR2 SYDVKM. TCRdb's copy holds only in-frame clones and misses some; the assay was immunoSEQ multiplex PCR. The repertoire consists of 2 million to 3 million clones, with approximately 93% occurring once and the leading ten covering around 0.37%. The investigators split CD4+ cells into a CD45RA+ naive subset and a CD45RA-negative memory subset. Sequencing was done on a sample of naive CD4+ T cells from PBMCs. Subset given: CD45RA+ positively selected. This clonotype originated in a man aged 18 to 30 in good health. Some clones in this sample may be carry-over from other donors' samples. The chain is built from TRBV28 and TRBJ1-1; D gene unclear. In DNA form, the CDR3 reads TGTGCCAGCATAGGGTCTTACGGGAACACTGAAGCTTTCTTT. Residues: CASIGSYGNTEAFF.